This is a list of T cell receptor beta chains from one sample in a study of blood T cell repertoires in COVID-19. Using immunoSEQ multiplex PCR, the repertoire was profiled, and TCRdb retains in-frame clones only, with some absent. Of 100,000 to 150,000 clones in the sample, just over 85% were seen once. Sequenced input: peripheral blood. All receptors derive from a man in his forties with acute or convalescent COVID-19. The CDR3 runs from the conserved cysteine through the conserved F or W.

TRBJ1-5 TRBV6-6 CASSYSRDRTGQPQHF
TRBJ2-7 TRBV30 CAWSYINSYEQYF
TRBJ2-7 TRBV18 CASSPSVGTGGYEQYF
TRBJ1-5 TRBV10-3 CAIRGRADQPQHF
TRBJ1-5 TRBV6-2/TRBV6-3 CASSFGGNSNQPQHF
TRBJ1-2 TRBV7-9 CASSPSIGFYGYTF
TRBJ1-6 TRBV5-1 CASSLAVGGRGSSLGSPLHF
TRBJ1-1 TRBV19 CASTWDRVNTEAFF
TRBJ2-1 TRBV3-1/TRBV3-2 CASSPKRSGRANEQFF
TRBJ1-2 TRBV6-1 CASSEALGGPGVYGYTF
TRBJ2-3 TRBV27 CASSILAGGKDTQYF
TRBJ1-1 TRBV12-5 CASGLTGVNTEAFF
TRBJ1-6 TRBV19 CASSISPGQYNSPLHF
TRBJ1-4 TRBV5-1 CASSRVPDRDEKLFF
TRBJ1-1 TRBV6-5 CASRAPDRITEAFF
TRBJ1-1 TRBV5-1 CASSLSQGTEAFF
TRBJ1-6 TRBV30 CAWSVLSLSRNSPLHF
TRBJ2-7 TRBV29-1 CSVVLRSSYEQYF
TRBJ1-6 TRBV5-1 CASSLDLPSSYNSPLHF
TRBJ1-3 TRBV3-1/TRBV3-2 CASSLIARNTIYF
TRBJ2-1 TRBV5-1 CASSFGTGGSEQFF
TRBJ2-2 TRBV10-2 CASSVTSGGLNTGELFF
TRBJ1-6 TRBV2 CASSEVKAGNSNSPLHF
TRBJ2-3 TRBV6-5 CASSYSAAGTDTQYF
TRBJ1-1 TRBV27 CASSSRDRGPAFF
TRBJ1-6 TRBV7-3 CASSPRDRGNSPLHF
TRBJ2-5 TRBV4-1 CASSQRMGAGEGETQYF
TRBJ1-5 TRBV18 CASSPADSNQPQHF
TRBJ1-1 TRBV6-5 CASSLRAANTEAFF
TRBJ1-2 TRBV5-6 CASSLPGEYGYTF
TRBJ1-1 TRBV9 CASSAHRDRVSEAFF
TRBJ2-3 TRBV7-2 CASSLALLGQGAPAQYF
TRBJ2-3 TRBV24-1 CATSVRPLGQGMSDTQYF
TRBJ2-3 TRBV9 CASSDGTSAFTDTQYF
TRBJ1-5 TRBV19 CASSIGQFNQPQHF
TRBJ2-2 TRBV18 CASSTGGITGELFF
TRBJ2-7 TRBV12-3/TRBV12-4 CATGTSVRFQYF
TRBJ2-5 TRBV30 CAWSVGTGQGSGETQYF
TRBJ2-7 TRBV12-3/TRBV12-4 CASSSGTGLGQYF
TRBJ1-5 TRBV10-3 CAISEGDRDNQPQHF
TRBJ2-7 TRBV9 CASSEGTGWRYEQYF
TRBJ1-2 TRBV6-6 CASTEVDPHGYTF
TRBJ1-1 TRBV5-1 CASSLDGQRNTEAFF
TRBJ1-6 TRBV6-1 CASSETRRRGTPLHF
TRBJ1-3 TRBV9 CASSVGGLENTIYF
TRBJ1-2 TRBV10-3 CAILPSTGGDGYTF
TRBJ2-1 TRBV24-1 CATSEGGDGEQFF
TRBJ2-1 TRBV5-6 CASSLSGGLYNEQFF
TRBJ2-5 TRBV11-3 CASSFGGRGGETQYF
TRBJ1-1 TRBV9 CASSPSGGGGTEAFF
TRBJ1-5 TRBV27 CASSPNRGNQPQHF
TRBJ2-1 TRBV5-5 CASSLGEIEQFF